A single sample gave rise to the 10 T cell receptor beta chains below, sequenced in a study of T cell responses to AZD1222 COVID-19 vaccine (dated by TCRdb to about 2021). The sample's time point, from its label and the paper: baseline before first vaccination. The treatment or condition label on this specimen signifies: meningococcal conjugate vaccine given as trial control. Receptors were amplified or captured by the immunoSEQ multiplex PCR assay. As stored in TCRdb, this immuneACCESS dataset retains in-frame rearrangements with V and J assigned. A fraction of the clones does not appear; measured against another copy, unresolved V genes explain less than half of the discrepancy, and the remainder lacks a known reason. The sample table lists approximately 220,000 clones, just over 90% of them with a count of one. The top ten clones comprise roughly 1% of the sample. Sequenced here: peripheral blood, sampled on day 0 of MenACWY control vaccination. The receptors here all came from an adult in good health.

V and J are TRBV7-3 and TRBJ2-1; possible D gene TRBD2, 6 bases. Trimming cost V 4 bases and J 9 bases, with 13 bases left between them. CDR1 and CDR2 from the germline V gene are SGHTA and FQGTGA. The CDR3 length is 13 residues. The CDR3 bases are TGTGCCAGCAGCTCTCCGGGGGTTTCTGAGCAGTTCTTC. Translation: CASSSPGVSEQFF.

The V and J genes are TRBV28 and TRBJ1-1; weak D call: TRBD1 (5 bases). Germline assignment: CDR1 MDHEN and CDR2 SYDVKM. V gave up 3 bases and J gave up 5 bases, with 13 bases separating them. The CDR3 sequence is 14 residues long. This chain's CDR3 is CASSFRGDSTEAFF. DNA for the CDR3: TGTGCCAGCAGTTTTAGGGGTGATTCTACTGAAGCTTTCTTT.

The V gene is TRBV11-3, the J gene TRBJ2-5, with D possibly matching TRBD2 (5 bases). CDR3 length: 13 amino acids. CDR1 and CDR2 from the germline V gene are SGHNT and YENEEA. V was shortened by 4 bases and J by 2 bases, with 8 bases between the two germline ends. In DNA form, the CDR3 reads TGTGCCAGCAGCTCCGGGGAACAAGAGACCCAGTACTTC. Translation: CASSSGEQETQYF. The full variable domain, completed using reference TRBV11-3 and TRBJ2-5, is EAGVVQSPRYKIIEKKQPVAFWCNPISGHNTLYWYLQNLGQGPELLIRYENEEAVDDSQLPKDRFSAERLKGVDSTLKIQPAELGDSAVYLCASSSGEQETQYFGPGTRLLVL.

The chain uses TRBV3-1 (or the pseudogene TRBV3-2) and TRBJ2-7; either TRBD1 or TRBD2 may supply D (5 bases each). Trimming removed 5 bases from V and 1 base from J, with 12 bases in between. In germline, CDR1 is LGHDT, CDR2 YNNKEL (reference sequence). The length of the CDR3 is 14 residues. The CDR3 sequence: CASSKIGGSYEQYF. The CDR3 nucleotides read TGTGCCAGCAGCAAAATTGGGGGTTCCTACGAGCAGTACTTC.

The table lists this clone with many counts. This rearrangement joins TRBV18 to TRBJ1-2; no firm D call. The CDR3 has 13 amino acids. V was clipped by 2 bases and J by 3 bases, with 7 bases between them. CDR1 is KGHSH and CDR2 is LQKENI in the germline V gene. CDR3 nucleotide sequence: TGTGCCAGCTCACCAGGAGGGCACTATGGCTACACCTTC. Its translation: CASSPGGHYGYTF.

V is TRBV7-2 and J is TRBJ1-3; D may be TRBD1 (5 bases). Trimming shortened V by 2 bases and J by 2 bases, and 16 bases separated the two germline ends. The CDR3 has 17 residues. Germline values: CDR1 SGHTA, CDR2 FQGNSA. The CDR3 spells CASSLYEGVFAGNTIYF. DNA for the CDR3: TGTGCCAGCAGCTTATACGAAGGGGTCTTTGCTGGAAACACCATATATTTT.

The chain employs TRBV2 and TRBJ1-1, with 9 bases matching TRBD1. CDR3 length: 13 amino acids. Germline assignment: CDR1 SNHLY and CDR2 FYNNEI. Trimming at V came to 5 bases and at J to 7 bases, leaving 5 bases not matched to a gene. The CDR3: CASSRDRENEAFF. The DNA for the CDR3 is TGTGCCAGCAGTCGGGACAGGGAGAATGAAGCTTTCTTT.

The V call is TRBV6-5, the J call TRBJ2-7, with TRBD2 as a possible D gene (5 bases). Trimming shortened V by 0 bases and J by 1 base, and 10 bases separated the two germline ends. The CDR3 consists of 15 residues. The V gene's germline CDR1 is MNHEY and CDR2 SVGAGI. The DNA for the CDR3 is TGTGCCAGCAGTTACTCGAACCGGGGTTCCTACGAGCAGTACTTC. It encodes CASSYSNRGSYEQYF.

The CDR3 bases are TGTGCCAGCAGTGAATGGAAGGGGCACGGGGCCAACGTCCTGACTTTC. Its translation: CASSEWKGHGANVLTF. The chain recombines TRBV2 with TRBJ2-6, with a tentative D call TRBD1 (5 bases). The CDR3 has 16 amino acids. Trimming shortened V by 2 bases and J by 4 bases, and 12 bases separated the two germline ends. From germline, CDR1 is SNHLY and CDR2 FYNNEI.

For this clone: In the same sample, other DNA sequences code for this CDR3. J is TRBJ1-1 and V is TRBV7-9; D may be TRBD1 (5 bases). This CDR3 has 14 amino acids. The V and J ends lost 1 base and 4 bases respectively, with 10 bases between them. Germline CDR1 is SEHNR and CDR2 is FQNEAQ (reference sequence). The CDR3 region is CASSLEGRGTEAFF. The CDR3 DNA follows: TGTGCCAGCAGCTTAGAAGGGAGGGGCACTGAAGCTTTCTTT.